This T cell receptor beta chain was profiled in a study of T cell changes during pregnancy in multiple sclerosis. Trimming cost V 1 base and J 2 bases, with 9 bases left between them. CDR1 and CDR2 from the germline V gene are MGHRA and YSYEKL. The length of the CDR3 is 14 residues. Profiling relied on immunoSEQ multiplex PCR, and the TCRdb table lists in-frame clones only, not all of them. The data contain fewer than 70,000 clones, about nine tenths of them singletons. The sequence was collected from a female donor with multiple sclerosis, enrolled in a pregnancy study. Source: peripheral blood, taken in the third trimester of pregnancy. The chain uses TRBV4-1 and TRBJ2-7, with D possibly matching TRBD2 (5 bases). The CDR3 DNA reads as TGCGCCAGCAGCCAAGCCGGGCGGGCCTACGAGCAGTACTTC. This gives the protein CASSQAGRAYEQYF.